In this sample, the clone carrying this T cell receptor (beta chain) turned up a few times. Its antigen remains unknown. This specimen belongs to a study of beta chain features in type 1 diabetes. Whole-study results and caveats: Patients and controls would be equally affected if PCR favored shorter templates.

The whole isolated RNA underwent reverse transcription, so sequencing captured expressed TCRB transcripts. TCRdb's copy holds only in-frame clones and misses some; the assay was immunoSEQ multiplex PCR. The repertoire consists of 110,000 to 150,000 clones, with 9.5% to 10% occurring once and the leading ten covering about 0.6%. Between the trimmed V and J ends, which lost 8 bases and 2 bases, there was a span of 20 bases. The CDR3 is made up of 16 amino acids. Germline CDR1 and CDR2: WSHSY and SAAADI. Averaging approximately 0.11 L, one heparinised blood draw was given by each donor. Source material: central memory CD4+ T cells from blood. The TCR originated in a woman aged 40 to 49 in good health. The gene calls are TRBV10-2 and TRBJ2-3; D gene ambiguous. Written as DNA, the CDR3 is TGCGCCAGCCCCGCGCCCGTACAGTTACCCACAGATACGCAGTATTTT. Amino acids: CASPAPVQLPTDTQYF.